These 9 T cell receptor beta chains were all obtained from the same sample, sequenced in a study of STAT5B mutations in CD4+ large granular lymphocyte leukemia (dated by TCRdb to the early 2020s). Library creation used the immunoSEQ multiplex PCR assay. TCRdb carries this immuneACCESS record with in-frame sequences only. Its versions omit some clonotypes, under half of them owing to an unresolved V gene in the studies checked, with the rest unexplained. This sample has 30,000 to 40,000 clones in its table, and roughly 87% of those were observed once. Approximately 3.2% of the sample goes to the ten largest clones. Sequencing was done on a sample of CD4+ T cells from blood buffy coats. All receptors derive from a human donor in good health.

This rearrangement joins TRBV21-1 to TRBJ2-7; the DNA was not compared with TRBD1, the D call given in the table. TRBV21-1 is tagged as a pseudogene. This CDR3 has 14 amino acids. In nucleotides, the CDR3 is TGTGCCAGCAGCAAACCGGGACAGACCTACGAGCAGTACTTC. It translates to CASSKPGQTYEQYF.

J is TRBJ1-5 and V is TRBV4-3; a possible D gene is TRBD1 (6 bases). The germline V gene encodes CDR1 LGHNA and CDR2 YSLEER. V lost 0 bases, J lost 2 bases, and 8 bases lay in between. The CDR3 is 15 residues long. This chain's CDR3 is CASSQDGGGNQPQHF. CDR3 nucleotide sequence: TGCGCCAGCAGCCAAGACGGGGGCGGCAATCAGCCCCAGCATTTT.

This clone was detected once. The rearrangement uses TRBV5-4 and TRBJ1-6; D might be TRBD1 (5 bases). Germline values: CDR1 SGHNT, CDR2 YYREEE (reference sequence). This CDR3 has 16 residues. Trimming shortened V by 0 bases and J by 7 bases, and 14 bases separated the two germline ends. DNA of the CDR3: TGTGCCAGCAGCTTGGGGTCTCGGACACCGAATTCACCCCTCCACTTT. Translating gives CASSLGSRTPNSPLHF.

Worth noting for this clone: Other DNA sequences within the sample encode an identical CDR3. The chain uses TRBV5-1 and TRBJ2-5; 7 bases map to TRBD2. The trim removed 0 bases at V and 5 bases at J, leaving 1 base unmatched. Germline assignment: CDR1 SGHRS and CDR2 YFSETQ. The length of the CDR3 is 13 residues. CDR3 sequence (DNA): TGCGCCAGCAGCTTGGCCGGGGGGGAGACCCAGTACTTC. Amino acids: CASSLAGGETQYF. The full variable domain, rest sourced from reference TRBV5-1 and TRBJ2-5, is KAGVTQTPRYLIKTRGQQVTLSCSPISGHRSVSWYQQTPGQGLQFLFEYFSETQRNKGNFPGRFSGRQFSNSRSEMNVSTLELGDSALYLCASSLAGGETQYFGPGTRLLVL.

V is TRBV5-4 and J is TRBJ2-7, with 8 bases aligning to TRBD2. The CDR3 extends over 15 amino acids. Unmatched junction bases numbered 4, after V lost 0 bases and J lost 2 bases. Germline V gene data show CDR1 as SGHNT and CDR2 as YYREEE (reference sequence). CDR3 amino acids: CASSLGPGGAYEQYF. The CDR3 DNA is TGTGCCAGCAGCTTGGGGCCGGGAGGGGCCTACGAGCAGTACTTC.

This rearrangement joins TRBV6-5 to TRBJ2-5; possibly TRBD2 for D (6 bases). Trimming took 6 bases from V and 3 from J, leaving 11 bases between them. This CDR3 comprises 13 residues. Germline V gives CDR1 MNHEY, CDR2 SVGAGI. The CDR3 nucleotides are TGTGCCAGCAGCCTAGGACTAAAAGAGACCCAGTACTTC. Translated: CASSLGLKETQYF.

Here the CDR3 DNA reads TGTGCCAGCAGCACCGGGACAGGGGGGATCTATGGCTACACCTTC. It codes for CASSTGTGGIYGYTF. The V gene is TRBV7-9, the J gene TRBJ1-2; 11 bases map to TRBD1. The V and J ends lost 5 bases and 4 bases, in that order; junction bases with no gene match: 6. The CDR3 consists of 15 residues. Germline lookup yields CDR1 SEHNR and CDR2 FQNEAQ (reference sequence).

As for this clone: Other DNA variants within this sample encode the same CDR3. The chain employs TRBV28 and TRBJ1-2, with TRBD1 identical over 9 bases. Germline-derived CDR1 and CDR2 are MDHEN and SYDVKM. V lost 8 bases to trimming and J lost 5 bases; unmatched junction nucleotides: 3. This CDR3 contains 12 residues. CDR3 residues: CASQDRGYGYTF. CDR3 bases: TGTGCCAGCCAGGACAGGGGTTATGGCTACACCTTC.

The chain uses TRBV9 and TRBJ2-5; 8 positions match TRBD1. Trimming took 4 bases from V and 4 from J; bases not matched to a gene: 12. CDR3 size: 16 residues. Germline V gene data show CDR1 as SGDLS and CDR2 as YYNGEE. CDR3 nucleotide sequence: TGTGCCAGCAGCCCCCGCGGACAGGGAACAGGAGAGACCCAGTACTTC. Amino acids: CASSPRGQGTGETQYF. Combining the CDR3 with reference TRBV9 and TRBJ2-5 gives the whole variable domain DSGVTQTPKHLITATGQRVTLRCSPRSGDLSVYWYQQSLDQGLQFLIQYYNGEERAKGNILERFSAQQFPDLHSELNLSSLELGDSALYFCASSPRGQGTGETQYFGPGTRLLVL.